Listed below are T cell receptor beta chains from one sample, sequenced in a study of read filtering for tumor transcriptome and immune sequencing. TCRdb used MiXCR to reprocess the reads, holding one entry per CDR3 protein. Here the sample spans some 130,000 distinct CDR3 sequences, around 14% being singletons. Sample: a population of CD138-negative cells sorted from bone marrow. These TCRs come from a donor aged 40 or older with multiple myeloma. The CDR3 runs from the conserved cysteine through the conserved F or W. The D gene is left open where the match is weak. Expanded clones get a size class; other rows say once, few or many, or leave the size out.

d_call: .
clone_size: many
v_call: TRBV5-1
j_call: TRBJ1-4
cdr3_nt: TGCGCCAGCAGGCCGGTTTACGGTGAAAAACTGTTTTTT
cdr3_aa: CASRPVYGEKLFF

d_call: TRBD2
clone_size: few
v_call: TRBV27
j_call: TRBJ2-7
cdr3_nt: TGTGCCAGCAGCTTATCGGCTAGCGGGATAGGGTACGAGCAGTACTTC
cdr3_aa: CASSLSASGIGYEQYF

d_call: .
clone_size: .
v_call: TRBV5-6
j_call: TRBJ2-5
cdr3_nt: TGTGCCAGCAGCTCGCAGACAGAGACCCAGTACTTC
cdr3_aa: CASSSQTETQYF

d_call: .
clone_size: many
v_call: TRBV29-1
j_call: TRBJ1-1
cdr3_nt: TGCAGCGTTGGGGAAGACAGGTACTTATCTGAAGCTTTCTTT
cdr3_aa: CSVGEDRYLSEAFF

d_call: TRBD1
clone_size: many
v_call: TRBV27
j_call: TRBJ1-2
cdr3_nt: TGTGCCAGCGGGGGGACAGTTGCCCAGAGTGGCTACACCTTC
cdr3_aa: CASGGTVAQSGYTF

d_call: .
clone_size: many
v_call: TRBV7-9
j_call: TRBJ1-1
cdr3_nt: TGTGCCAGCAGCTTAGGTCCCCCTACTGAAGCTTTCTTT
cdr3_aa: CASSLGPPTEAFF

d_call: TRBD1
clone_size: many
v_call: TRBV12-5
j_call: TRBJ1-1
cdr3_nt: TGTGCTAGTGGTTCAGGGGGCCGAACTGAAGCTTTCTTT
cdr3_aa: CASGSGGRTEAFF

d_call: TRBD1
clone_size: .
v_call: TRBV19
j_call: TRBJ2-5
cdr3_nt: TGTGCCAGTAGTAGGTCGGACAGGGGGCGCGGAGAGACCCAGTACTTC
cdr3_aa: CASSRSDRGRGETQYF

d_call: .
clone_size: many
v_call: TRBV20-1
j_call: TRBJ2-2
cdr3_nt: TGCAGTGCTGCCCATAACGGGGAGCTGTTTTTT
cdr3_aa: CSAAHNGELFF

d_call: TRBD2
clone_size: many
v_call: TRBV11-2
j_call: TRBJ2-2
cdr3_nt: TGTGCCAGCAGCCAAGCGGCGGGAGCCCTCGGCGGGGAGCTGTTTTTT
cdr3_aa: CASSQAAGALGGELFF

d_call: TRBD1
clone_size: .
v_call: TRBV18
j_call: TRBJ2-4
cdr3_nt: TGTGCCAGCTCAAGGACAGGGGCTAGCAAAAACATTCAGTACTTC
cdr3_aa: CASSRTGASKNIQYF

d_call: TRBD1
clone_size: few
v_call: TRBV5-1
j_call: TRBJ2-5
cdr3_nt: TGCGCCAGCAGCTCCGGGACAGGGGGGAAAGAGACCCAGTACTTC
cdr3_aa: CASSSGTGGKETQYF

d_call: TRBD2
clone_size: few
v_call: TRBV20-1
j_call: TRBJ2-2
cdr3_nt: TGCAGTGCTAGAGCCGGAGCGGGATCGGGAACCGGGGAGCTGTTTTTT
cdr3_aa: CSARAGAGSGTGELFF

d_call: TRBD1
clone_size: many
v_call: TRBV6-6
j_call: TRBJ2-7
cdr3_nt: TGTGCCAGCAGCAATACGGGACAGGGGGCATCGAACGAGCAGTACTTC
cdr3_aa: CASSNTGQGASNEQYF

d_call: TRBD2
clone_size: few
v_call: TRBV7-2
j_call: TRBJ2-1
cdr3_nt: TGTGCCAGCAGCTTACGGCCAACTAGCGGGAGGGCACATGAGCAGTTCTTC
cdr3_aa: CASSLRPTSGRAHEQFF

d_call: TRBD1
clone_size: many
v_call: TRBV29-1
j_call: TRBJ2-3
cdr3_nt: TGCAGCGTTGAAGACCCCAGGACAGGGGGAGATACGCAGTATTTT
cdr3_aa: CSVEDPRTGGDTQYF

d_call: TRBD2
clone_size: many
v_call: TRBV7-2
j_call: TRBJ2-3
cdr3_nt: TGTGCCAGCAGCTTAACCCGACTAGCCGCTAGCACAGATACGCAGTATTTT
cdr3_aa: CASSLTRLAASTDTQYF

d_call: TRBD1
clone_size: many
v_call: TRBV11-2
j_call: TRBJ2-6
cdr3_nt: TGTGCCAGCAGCTTGGAACCGGAGACAGGGGGCACTGGGGCCAACGTCCTGACTTTC
cdr3_aa: CASSLEPETGGTGANVLTF

d_call: .
clone_size: many
v_call: TRBV9
j_call: TRBJ2-2
cdr3_nt: TGTGCCAGCAGCGTAGCGGGCGCGAACACCGGGGAGCTGTTTTTT
cdr3_aa: CASSVAGANTGELFF

d_call: .
clone_size: many
v_call: TRBV4-1
j_call: TRBJ2-5
cdr3_nt: TGCGCCAGCAGCCAAGATAGCACAGGGAGGCAGACCCAGTACTTC
cdr3_aa: CASSQDSTGRQTQYF

d_call: TRBD2
clone_size: many
v_call: TRBV18
j_call: TRBJ2-7
cdr3_nt: TGTGCCAGCTCACCACGGACTAGTACCTACGAGCAGTACTTC
cdr3_aa: CASSPRTSTYEQYF

d_call: .
clone_size: few
v_call: TRBV12-5
j_call: TRBJ2-1
cdr3_nt: TGTGCTAGTGGTTTGCCACCCCCGGAGGAGCAGTTCTTC
cdr3_aa: CASGLPPPEEQFF

d_call: .
clone_size: many
v_call: TRBV27
j_call: TRBJ2-7
cdr3_nt: TGTGCCAGCGGTTCCGAGCAGTACTTC
cdr3_aa: CASGSEQYF

d_call: TRBD1
clone_size: .
v_call: TRBV6-6
j_call: TRBJ2-7
cdr3_nt: TGTGCCGGCAGTTCACCGGGACAGGGGGCTTACGAACAGTACTTC
cdr3_aa: CAGSSPGQGAYEQYF

d_call: .
clone_size: many
v_call: TRBV7-9
j_call: TRBJ2-5
cdr3_nt: TGTGCCAGCAGCGAAGGGGCGCCGGGGACCCAGTACTTC
cdr3_aa: CASSEGAPGTQYF

d_call: .
clone_size: .
v_call: TRBV12-3/TRBV12-4
j_call: TRBJ2-7
cdr3_nt: TGTGCCAGCAGCCTCCACAGGGGGAGGGATTACGAGCAGTACTTC
cdr3_aa: CASSLHRGRDYEQYF

d_call: TRBD1
clone_size: many
v_call: TRBV20-1
j_call: TRBJ1-5
cdr3_nt: TGCAGTGCTAGGGCCGGGACAGCAGGGAATCAGCCCCAGCATTTT
cdr3_aa: CSARAGTAGNQPQHF

d_call: .
clone_size: many
v_call: TRBV5-1
j_call: TRBJ2-2
cdr3_nt: TGCGCCAGCAGCATCCGGCAGGGACAACCGAACACCGGGGAGCTGTTTTTT
cdr3_aa: CASSIRQGQPNTGELFF

d_call: TRBD1
clone_size: .
v_call: TRBV30
j_call: TRBJ1-5
cdr3_nt: TGTGCCTGGAGCCTGACAGGGGGCAATCAGCCCCAGCATTTT
cdr3_aa: CAWSLTGGNQPQHF

d_call: .
clone_size: once
v_call: TRBV4-2
j_call: TRBJ2-5
cdr3_nt: TGTGCCAGCAGCCAAGCCGGGACACAAAGACAAGAGACCCAGTACTTC
cdr3_aa: CASSQAGTQRQETQYF

d_call: TRBD2
clone_size: .
v_call: TRBV4-1
j_call: TRBJ2-7
cdr3_nt: TGCGCCAGCAGCCAGCTAGCGGGAGTGCGCGAGCAGTACTTC
cdr3_aa: CASSQLAGVREQYF

d_call: TRBD1
clone_size: many
v_call: TRBV4-3
j_call: TRBJ2-1
cdr3_nt: TGCGCCAGCAGCCAAGTTAAAAGACAGGGACCCTACAATGAGCAGTTCTTC
cdr3_aa: CASSQVKRQGPYNEQFF

d_call: .
clone_size: many
v_call: TRBV29-1
j_call: TRBJ2-5
cdr3_nt: TGCAGCGTTGATTGGGGAAAAGAGACCCAGTACTTC
cdr3_aa: CSVDWGKETQYF

d_call: .
clone_size: .
v_call: TRBV13
j_call: TRBJ1-5
cdr3_nt: TGTGCCAGCAGCTTATCCCGGCAGGGTAATCAGCCCCAGCATTTT
cdr3_aa: CASSLSRQGNQPQHF

d_call: .
clone_size: many
v_call: TRBV6-5
j_call: TRBJ2-7
cdr3_nt: TGTGCCAGCAGTTACTCACCGGACGTCGAGCAGTACTTC
cdr3_aa: CASSYSPDVEQYF

d_call: TRBD1
clone_size: many
v_call: TRBV27
j_call: TRBJ1-1
cdr3_nt: TGTGCCAGCAGTCCCAGGGGGCTTAGAGACACTGAAGCTTTCTTT
cdr3_aa: CASSPRGLRDTEAFF

d_call: .
clone_size: .
v_call: TRBV7-9
j_call: TRBJ2-2
cdr3_nt: TGTGCCAGTTTAGGGGCGAACACCGGGGAGCTGTTCTTT
cdr3_aa: CASLGANTGELFF

d_call: .
clone_size: many
v_call: TRBV4-3
j_call: TRBJ2-2
cdr3_nt: TGCGCCAGCAGCCAAGATGTGGGTAACGGGGAGCTGTTTTTT
cdr3_aa: CASSQDVGNGELFF

d_call: .
clone_size: many
v_call: TRBV12-3/TRBV12-4
j_call: TRBJ2-3
cdr3_nt: TGTGCCAGCAGCCGCACAGATACGCAGTATTTT
cdr3_aa: CASSRTDTQYF

d_call: .
clone_size: many
v_call: TRBV29-1
j_call: TRBJ2-5
cdr3_nt: TGCAGCGTTGCGAGTCGCAGGGTAGAGACCCAGTACTTC
cdr3_aa: CSVASRRVETQYF

d_call: .
clone_size: many
v_call: TRBV12-3/TRBV12-4
j_call: TRBJ2-1
cdr3_nt: TGTGCCAGCAGCTCCACTGGGTTGATTGGCGATGAGCAGTTCTTC
cdr3_aa: CASSSTGLIGDEQFF

d_call: TRBD1
clone_size: many
v_call: TRBV27
j_call: TRBJ2-1
cdr3_nt: TGTGCCAGCAGTTCGCTGGAAGGGGGCTCCAACAATGAGCAGTTCTTC
cdr3_aa: CASSSLEGGSNNEQFF

d_call: TRBD2
clone_size: many
v_call: TRBV5-1
j_call: TRBJ2-2
cdr3_nt: TGCGCCAGCAGGACCGGGACTAGCGAGAACACCGGGGAGCTGTTTTTT
cdr3_aa: CASRTGTSENTGELFF

d_call: .
clone_size: many
v_call: TRBV12-3/TRBV12-4
j_call: TRBJ2-2
cdr3_nt: TGTGCCAGCAGTCCGTTCAACGGGAGGAACACCGGGGAGCTGTTTTTT
cdr3_aa: CASSPFNGRNTGELFF

d_call: .
clone_size: many
v_call: TRBV5-1
j_call: TRBJ1-2
cdr3_nt: TGCGCCAGCAGCTTTGGGGTTACAGGTGGCTATGGCTACACCTTC
cdr3_aa: CASSFGVTGGYGYTF

d_call: TRBD2
clone_size: many
v_call: TRBV6-1
j_call: TRBJ2-1
cdr3_nt: TGTGCCAGCGCCGTAGCGGGAGAGTACTACAATGAGCAGTTCTTC
cdr3_aa: CASAVAGEYYNEQFF

d_call: .
clone_size: .
v_call: TRBV20-1
j_call: TRBJ1-1
cdr3_nt: TGCAGCTTTCGGCCGCGGAACGCTGAAGCTTTCTTT
cdr3_aa: CSFRPRNAEAFF

d_call: .
clone_size: many
v_call: TRBV20-1
j_call: TRBJ1-2
cdr3_nt: TGCAGTGCTAGAGATAACAGGAACTATGGCTACACCTTC
cdr3_aa: CSARDNRNYGYTF

d_call: .
clone_size: many
v_call: TRBV20-1
j_call: TRBJ1-4
cdr3_nt: TGCAGTGCTGCCCATTCTACGGGGGGTGAAAAACTGTTTTTT
cdr3_aa: CSAAHSTGGEKLFF

d_call: .
clone_size: many
v_call: TRBV24-1
j_call: TRBJ2-6
cdr3_nt: TGTGCCACCAGTGATTCGCGACGAAGTTCTGGGGCCAACGTCCTGACTTTC
cdr3_aa: CATSDSRRSSGANVLTF

d_call: .
clone_size: many
v_call: TRBV12-3/TRBV12-4
j_call: TRBJ2-7
cdr3_nt: TGTGCCAGCAGTTTGTCAGGGGCCTACGGGGAGCAGTACTTC
cdr3_aa: CASSLSGAYGEQYF

d_call: .
clone_size: many
v_call: TRBV5-1
j_call: TRBJ1-1
cdr3_nt: TGCGCCAGCAGCTACCCCGGGGCCACTGAAGCTTTCTTT
cdr3_aa: CASSYPGATEAFF

d_call: .
clone_size: .
v_call: TRBV6-6
j_call: TRBJ1-5
cdr3_nt: TGTGCCAGCAGTCAATTCCGGGGGGACACCCCTTTGTGGAGCAATCAGCCCCAGCATTTT
cdr3_aa: CASSQFRGDTPLWSNQPQHF

d_call: TRBD2
clone_size: many
v_call: TRBV7-8
j_call: TRBJ2-3
cdr3_nt: TGTGCCAGCAGCTTAGGGGCGGGAGCCGGAGGCACAGATACGCAGTATTTT
cdr3_aa: CASSLGAGAGGTDTQYF

d_call: TRBD2
clone_size: many
v_call: TRBV7-3
j_call: TRBJ2-3
cdr3_nt: TGTGCCAGCAGCCTAGGGACTAGCGGGACAGATACGCAGTATTTT
cdr3_aa: CASSLGTSGTDTQYF